This TCR beta chain was found in a study of technical replicates of blood from several donors. V gave up 5 bases and J gave up 3 bases; unmatched junction bases: 7. Germline assignment: CDR1 GTSNPN and CDR2 SVGIG (reference sequence). The CDR3 covers 14 residues. The assay was immunoSEQ multiplex PCR, and TCRdb's table has in-frame clones only and misses some. This table has 55,000 to 75,000 clones, 91% appearing once. The receptor was derived from a human donor in good health. Some clones in this sample may be carry-over from other donors' samples. Sequencing was done on a sample of PBMCs. The chain joins TRBV30 to TRBJ1-2, with TRBD1 identical over 9 bases. The CDR3 sequence is CAWGRTGVYYGYTF. The CDR3 region has the DNA TGTGCCTGGGGAAGGACAGGGGTGTACTATGGCTACACCTTC. The variable domain in full, completed from reference TRBV30 and TRBJ1-2, reads SQTIHQWPATLVQPVGSPLSLECTVEGTSNPNLYWYRQAAGRGLQLLFYSVGIGQISSEVPQNLSASRPQDRQFILSSKKLLLSDSGFYLCAWGRTGVYYGYTFGSGTRLTVV.